This entry describes one T cell receptor beta chain. This record comes from a study of blood T cell repertoires in COVID-19. Whole-study context: Samples taken during acute and convalescent COVID-19 were collected in the United States, Italy and Spain. The cDNA or gDNA used as material had been derived from T cells, B-cell-depleted T cells, or PBMCs.

Produced via immunoSEQ multiplex PCR; TCRdb's table is partial and in-frame only. The repertoire consists of about 210,000 clones, with around 83% occurring once and the leading ten covering 9.7%. The CDR3 sequence is 14 residues long. J lost 5 bases, V lost 4 bases, and 6 bases had no gene match. Germline CDR1 is MDHEN and CDR2 is SYDVKM. The chain has TRBV28 and TRBJ1-2, with TRBD1 matching over 8 bases. Sequenced material: peripheral blood. This TCR was recovered from a man between 45 and 60 years old with active or convalescent COVID-19. The CDR3 nucleotides are TGTGCCAGCAGTTCGACAGGGGCAGGGTATGGCTACACCTTC. This codes for CASSSTGAGYGYTF.